This T cell receptor (beta chain) was found in a study of blood T cell repertoires in COVID-19. Study overall: From T cells, B-cell-depleted T cells, or PBMCs came the material, which was cDNA or gDNA.

Germline V gene data show CDR1 as SGHRS and CDR2 as YFSETQ. The V gene lost 5 bases and the J gene lost 1 base, with 15 bases spanning the gap. The CDR3 length is 15 residues. Only one count was recorded for this clone. Clones were read by immunoSEQ multiplex PCR, and TCRdb kept only the in-frame ones, dropping some. The table records over 400,000 clones, more than 85% of them present only once. Sample: PBMCs or T cells enriched from blood (not recorded which). The rearrangement uses TRBV5-1 and TRBJ1-1; TRBD1 is a possible D gene (5 bases). The sequence came from a woman in her fifties or sixties who had recovered from COVID-19. The CDR3 is CASSSGGTGNTEAFF. DNA for the CDR3: TGCGCCAGCAGTTCGGGGGGTACGGGGAACACTGAAGCTTTCTTT.